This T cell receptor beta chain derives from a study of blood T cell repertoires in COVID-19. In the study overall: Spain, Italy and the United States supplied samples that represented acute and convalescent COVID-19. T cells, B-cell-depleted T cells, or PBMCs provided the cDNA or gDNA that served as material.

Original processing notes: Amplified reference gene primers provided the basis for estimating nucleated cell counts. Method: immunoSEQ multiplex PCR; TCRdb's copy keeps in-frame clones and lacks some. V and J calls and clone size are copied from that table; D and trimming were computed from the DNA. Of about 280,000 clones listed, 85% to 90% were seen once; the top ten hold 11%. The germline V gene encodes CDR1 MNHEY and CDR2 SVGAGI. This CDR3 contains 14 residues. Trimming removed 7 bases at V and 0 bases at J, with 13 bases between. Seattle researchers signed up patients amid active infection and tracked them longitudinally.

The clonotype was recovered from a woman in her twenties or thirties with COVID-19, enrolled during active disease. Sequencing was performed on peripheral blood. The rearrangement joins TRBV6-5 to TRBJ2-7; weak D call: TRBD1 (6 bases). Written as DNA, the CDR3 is TGTGCCAGCACCCTCACAGGGAGCTCCTACGAGCAGTACTTC. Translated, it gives CASTLTGSSYEQYF.